This is a list of T cell receptor beta chains from one sample in a study of blood T cells in healthy people across ages. TCRdb fed the 5' RACE reads into MiXCR, producing one record per CDR3 protein. The data show roughly 900,000 distinct CDR3 sequences, around 48% seen once. Material for sequencing was blood. Source of these receptors: a man between 25 and 39 years old in good health. The CDR3 runs from the conserved cysteine through the conserved F or W. A D gene is named only where the DNA matches it firmly. Clone size is given for some rows only: seen once, a few or many times, or a class if the clone is expanded.

-	TRBV9	-	TRBJ2-7	TGTGCCAGCAGCCCCCCCGCGACAGCATACGAGCAGTACTTC	CASSPPATAYEQYF
TRBD2	TRBV4-2	once	TRBJ2-3	TGTACCAGCAGCCGGGAGCAGCGGGGGGGCATCGCAGATACGCAGTATTTT	CTSSREQRGGIADTQYF
-	TRBV7-2	-	TRBJ2-7	TGTGCCAGCGCGAGTCGACAGAAATCCTATGAGCAGTACTTC	CASASRQKSYEQYF
TRBD2	TRBV20-1	-	TRBJ2-5	TGCAGTGCTAGAGATTCGGGACTAGCCCAAGAGACCCAGTACTTC	CSARDSGLAQETQYF
TRBD1	TRBV4-1	few	TRBJ2-7	TGCGCCAGCAGCCAGGGGGAACAGGGGGTCTACGAGCAGTACTTC	CASSQGEQGVYEQYF
-	TRBV2	-	TRBJ1-1	TGTGCCATTAAGGGGGTCACTGAAGCTTTCTTT	CAIKGVTEAFF
-	TRBV6-4	-	TRBJ2-3	TGTGCCAGCAGTGGGGGACTTGACACAGATACGCAGTATTTT	CASSGGLDTDTQYF
TRBD1	TRBV12-3/TRBV12-4	-	TRBJ1-1	TGTGCCAGCGATGGGACAGGTCGGAACACTGAAGCTTTCTTT	CASDGTGRNTEAFF
-	TRBV7-6	few	TRBJ1-1	TGTGCCAGCAGCTCCGACTTGGACTTAATGAACACTGAAGCTTTCTTT	CASSSDLDLMNTEAFF
TRBD1	TRBV20-1	-	TRBJ2-5	TGCAGTGCGCCACAGGGGGCTCGAGAGACCCAGTACTTC	CSAPQGARETQYF
-	TRBV12-3/TRBV12-4	few	TRBJ1-2	TGTGCCAGCAGGAATTCGGGGGTCGGCTATGGCTACACCTTC	CASRNSGVGYGYTF
-	TRBV27	few	TRBJ2-1	TGTGCCAGCAGTTTCGATTTCCGGGACCCCTTTAAGCAGTTCTTC	CASSFDFRDPFKQFF
-	TRBV7-2	-	TRBJ1-4	TGTGCCAGCAGCTTAACGGGGGGACTGGAAAAACTGTTTTTT	CASSLTGGLEKLFF
-	TRBV15	few	TRBJ1-2	TGTGCCACCAGCACCAGCCGAGGGTCCGACTATGGCTACACCTTC	CATSTSRGSDYGYTF
-	TRBV13	-	TRBJ1-1	TGTGCCAGCAGTTCCCCTGGGCACGGGAAGCCTGAAGCTTTCTTT	CASSSPGHGKPEAFF
-	TRBV12-3/TRBV12-4	-	TRBJ1-1	TGTGCCAGCAGTTTAGTTGTCAGTGGGGCTTTCTTT	CASSLVVSGAFF
-	TRBV7-9	few	TRBJ2-1	TGTGCCAGCAGGGGGGGCTACGGCAGTCCCTACAATGAGCAGTTCTTC	CASRGGYGSPYNEQFF
-	TRBV2	few	TRBJ1-6	TGTGCCAGCAGTGAATCGAGGGACAACCTAAATTCACCCCTCCACTTT	CASSESRDNLNSPLHF
-	TRBV4-2	many	TRBJ2-7	TGTGCCAGCAGCCAATACGGGGTACCGGAGGGACAGTACTTC	CASSQYGVPEGQYF
-	TRBV6-5	-	TRBJ1-6	TGTGCCAGCAGTTACTCGCCTCTTCTGGAAACGCGGTATTCACCCCTCCACTTT	CASSYSPLLETRYSPLHF
-	TRBV7-9	few	TRBJ2-7	TGTGCCAGCAGCTTCGGTAACGAAGTTTTAGAGCAGTACTTC	CASSFGNEVLEQYF
-	TRBV29-1	-	TRBJ1-2	TGCAGCGTTGATAACGGCGGCTACACCTTC	CSVDNGGYTF
-	TRBV29-1	-	TRBJ1-2	TGCAGCGTAGAGAGGGGATCTGGGATTGCGGGCTACACCTTC	CSVERGSGIAGYTF
-	TRBV6-1	few	TRBJ2-5	TGTGCCAGCAGTGAAGCTCCAGGACTGTTAGAGACCCAGTACTTC	CASSEAPGLLETQYF
-	TRBV20-1	few	TRBJ2-7	TGCAGTGCTAGAGGGGGTTCCTACGAGCAGTACTTC	CSARGGSYEQYF
-	TRBV6-5	-	TRBJ1-2	TGTGCCAGCAGCTACTCGAGGACCACCTTAAGCCCCTACACCTTC	CASSYSRTTLSPYTF
TRBD1	TRBV10-3	-	TRBJ2-3	TGTGCCATCAGTGATAGGGACAGGGCCACAGATACGCAGTATTTT	CAISDRDRATDTQYF
TRBD1	TRBV20-1	-	TRBJ1-5	TGCAGTGCTCGACAGGGGTCAGGCAATCAGCCCCAGCATTTT	CSARQGSGNQPQHF
-	TRBV7-8	-	TRBJ1-3	TGTGCCAGCAGCTTAGTGTCGTCGGGACTCTCTGGAAACACCATATATTTT	CASSLVSSGLSGNTIYF
TRBD2	TRBV6-5	once	TRBJ2-5	TGTGCCAGCAGTTCATCCATAGCGGGGGGATCTGAGGAGCAGTACTTC	CASSSSIAGGSEEQYF
TRBD1	TRBV27	-	TRBJ1-4	TGTGCCAGCAGCAAACAGGGGAGGGTTGCGGAAAAACTGTTTTTT	CASSKQGRVAEKLFF
TRBD1	TRBV5-6	many	TRBJ2-5	TGTGCCAGCAGCTACTATAACAGGGGAGAGACCCAGTACTTC	CASSYYNRGETQYF
-	TRBV20-1	many	TRBJ1-2	TGCAGTGCTAGAGATGTTCGTGGGGGCTACTATGGCTACACCTTC	CSARDVRGGYYGYTF
TRBD1	TRBV6-5	-	TRBJ2-1	TGTACCAGCAGCCGGGACAGGAGCAATGAGCAGTTCTTC	CTSSRDRSNEQFF
TRBD1	TRBV9	-	TRBJ2-1	TGTGCCAGCAGCGTAGGTGACAGGGGGCCTAGCTCCTACAATGAGCAGTTCTTC	CASSVGDRGPSSYNEQFF
-	TRBV15	few	TRBJ2-5	TGTGCCACCAGCAACGGGGACACTGCCCAGGAGACCCAGTACTTC	CATSNGDTAQETQYF
TRBD1	TRBV18	-	TRBJ1-2	TGTGCCAGCTCACCACCGGCCAGGGGGCCTGGTGGCTACACCTTC	CASSPPARGPGGYTF
TRBD2	TRBV6-2/TRBV6-3	-	TRBJ2-2	TGTGCCAGCAGTTACGTATACAGCGGGGGCGTTAACACCGGGGAGCTGTTTTTT	CASSYVYSGGVNTGELFF
TRBD1	TRBV11-1	few	TRBJ1-1	TGTGCCAGCAGCTTCGACAGGGCGAGCACTGAAGCTTTCTTT	CASSFDRASTEAFF
TRBD1	TRBV4-2	-	TRBJ2-6	TGTGCCAGCAGCCATGGGGACAGGGGGCTGGGGGCCAACGTCCTGACTTTC	CASSHGDRGLGANVLTF
-	TRBV7-9	few	TRBJ2-7	TGTGCCAGCAGACAGACTACCGAGCAGTACTTC	CASRQTTEQYF
-	TRBV20-1	-	TRBJ2-3	TGCAGTGCTAGCGTCGGCACAGATACGCAGTATTTT	CSASVGTDTQYF
TRBD1	TRBV18	-	TRBJ1-2	TGTGCCAGCTCATCGACGACAGGGCCCTATGGCTACACCTTC	CASSSTTGPYGYTF
TRBD1	TRBV28	-	TRBJ2-3	TGTGCCAGCAGCGACGGACAGGGCCGCACAGATACGCAGTATTTT	CASSDGQGRTDTQYF
TRBD1	TRBV2	-	TRBJ1-2	TGTGCCAGCAGCCCTGTTACAGGGGAAGGGCCTGACTACACCTTC	CASSPVTGEGPDYTF
TRBD2	TRBV20-1	-	TRBJ2-2	TGCAGTGCTAGACCTTCCGGGGGGGACACCGGGGAGCTGTTTTTT	CSARPSGGDTGELFF
-	TRBV29-1	-	TRBJ1-4	TGCAGCGTCGGAGTGGGGGGCGCGGTTAATGAAAAACTGTTTTTT	CSVGVGGAVNEKLFF
TRBD1	TRBV6-1	-	TRBJ2-5	TGTGCCAGCAGGCGGGGACAGGCAATCCAAGAGACCCAGTACTTC	CASRRGQAIQETQYF
TRBD2	TRBV6-5	few	TRBJ2-1	TGTGCCAGCAGTTCGCTAGCGGGGGGGCAATACAATGAGCAGTTCTTC	CASSSLAGGQYNEQFF
TRBD1	TRBV27	many	TRBJ1-2	TGTGCCAGCAGTTCGGCGGGACAGGCCTCCTATGGCTACACCTTC	CASSSAGQASYGYTF
TRBD1	TRBV6-1	-	TRBJ1-4	TGTGCCACCGAAATGGACAGGGAATCTAAACTGTTTTTT	CATEMDRESKLFF